Sequencing of this TCR beta chain was carried out in a study of long-term antiretroviral therapy in people with HIV. Study findings and constraints: In samples taken after ART, diversity increased but remained below transplant donor control levels. Versus controls, repertoires in people with HIV had narrower CDR3 length ranges.

Comment on this clone: Antigen specificity is unknown.

Runs used v3.0 of the immunoSEQ assay and were done at survey level. For every sample, sequencing targeted about 35,000-55,000 T-cell genomes. Profiling relied on immunoSEQ multiplex PCR, and the TCRdb table lists in-frame clones only, not all of them. The data contain over 30,000 clones, approximately 87% of them singletons. Germline loops: CDR1 SNHLY, CDR2 FYNNEI. The CDR3 spans 13 residues. The V gene end was trimmed by 6 bases and the J gene end by 2 bases; junction bases not matched to a gene: 0. This sequence was found in a woman between 45 and 60 years old with HIV. Here the sequenced sample was unsorted PBMCs, taken 1.2 years after starting antiretroviral therapy. The chain is built from TRBV2 and TRBJ2-7; 11 bases fit TRBD2. The CDR3 DNA is TGTGCCAGCAGACTAGCGGGGGCCTACGAGCAGTACTTC. Protein product: CASRLAGAYEQYF.